This is a list of T cell receptor beta chains from one sample in a study. One entry per CDR3 protein results from TCRdb running MiXCR on the RT-PCR reads. The data hold around 700,000 distinct CDR3 sequences, with more than 13% observed a single time. Sequences were obtained from memory CD4+ T cells from blood. The source is a female donor in good health, serving as a healthy control. Both conserved end residues are part of each CDR3. D genes are given only for firm matches. Clone size is shown for a subset of rows, as once, few, many or a class of expanded clone.

J,D,size,V,CDR3,DNA
TRBJ1-2,.,many,TRBV10-3,CAISAGSSNYGYTF,TGTGCCATCAGTGCGGGGTCGAGTAACTATGGCTACACCTTC
TRBJ2-2,.,many,TRBV7-2,CASSFDPGAGELFF,TGTGCCAGCAGCTTCGACCCCGGCGCCGGGGAGCTGTTTTTT
TRBJ2-1,TRBD1,few,TRBV30,CAWIRDRVGEQFF,TGTGCCTGGATTAGGGACAGGGTTGGTGAGCAGTTCTTC
TRBJ2-2,.,many,TRBV10-3,CAITGSTGELFF,TGTGCCATCACGGGTAGCACCGGGGAGCTGTTTTTT
TRBJ2-1,TRBD1,few,TRBV24-1,CATSDSTRDSNEQFF,TGTGCCACCAGTGATTCTACCCGGGACAGCAATGAGCAGTTCTTC
TRBJ2-5,.,many,TRBV12-3/TRBV12-4,CASSLGAGFETQYF,TGTGCCAGCAGTTTAGGCGCTGGGTTCGAGACCCAGTACTTC
TRBJ2-1,.,many,TRBV5-1,CASSSTGPGDEQFF,TGCGCCAGCAGCTCAACGGGACCCGGGGATGAGCAGTTCTTC
TRBJ2-5,.,many,TRBV7-3,CASSLSISQETQYF,TGTGCCAGCAGCTTATCAATCTCCCAAGAGACCCAGTACTTC
TRBJ2-3,.,.,TRBV20-1,CSARPPAAEQYF,TGCAGTGCTAGACCCCCTGCGGCTGAGCAGTATTTT
TRBJ1-5,.,few,TRBV12-3/TRBV12-4,CASSLQGHERPQHF,TGTGCCAGCAGTTTACAGGGTCACGAGCGGCCCCAGCATTTT
TRBJ2-1,TRBD2,.,TRBV7-9,CASSWGTGALAGGGSGQFF,TGTGCCAGCAGCTGGGGGACAGGAGCACTAGCGGGAGGCGGTTCTGGGCAGTTCTTC
TRBJ1-5,.,many,TRBV7-2,CASSERGVSQPQHF,TGTGCCAGCAGCGAACGGGGGGTAAGTCAGCCCCAGCATTTT
TRBJ2-3,.,.,TRBV27,CASSLSPGFRTDTQYF,TGTGCCAGCAGTTTATCTCCGGGCTTTAGGACAGATACGCAGTATTTT
TRBJ2-1,TRBD1,few,TRBV12-3/TRBV12-4,CASSFSRDREFF,TGTGCCAGCAGTTTCTCTCGGGACAGGGAGTTCTTC
TRBJ2-5,TRBD1,.,TRBV5-1,CASSLGTGVETQYF,TGCGCCAGCAGCTTGGGGACAGGGGTTGAGACCCAGTACTTC
TRBJ1-5,TRBD1,few,TRBV5-6,CASSGTGGGHQPQHF,TGTGCCAGCAGCGGAACAGGGGGCGGACACCAGCCCCAGCATTTT
TRBJ1-3,.,.,TRBV30,CAWTPGHHSGNTIYF,TGTGCCTGGACCCCGGGACACCACTCTGGAAACACCATATATTTT
TRBJ2-7,.,few,TRBV6-5,CASSYSYSSHNEQYF,TGTGCCAGCAGTTACTCCTACAGTAGTCATAACGAGCAGTACTTC
TRBJ1-2,TRBD1,few,TRBV4-3,CASSQEDRVEGYGYTF,TGCGCCAGCAGCCAAGAAGACAGGGTAGAGGGCTATGGCTACACCTTC
TRBJ2-1,TRBD2,many,TRBV12-3/TRBV12-4,CASSFVAGENNEQFF,TGTGCCAGCAGTTTCGTAGCGGGAGAGAACAATGAGCAGTTCTTC
TRBJ1-1,.,.,TRBV9,CASSAMIGARTEAFF,TGTGCCAGCAGCGCGATGATTGGGGCGAGGACTGAAGCTTTCTTT
TRBJ1-1,.,.,TRBV6-1,CATGRTLNTEAFF,TGTGCCACCGGGCGGACCCTGAACACTGAAGCTTTCTTT
TRBJ1-3,.,few,TRBV9,CASSVYRETSGNTIYF,TGTGCCAGCAGCGTATACAGGGAAACCTCTGGAAACACCATATATTTT
TRBJ2-1,TRBD1,few,TRBV5-1,CASSSQGAQPDEQFF,TGCGCCAGCAGCTCCCAGGGGGCGCAACCCGATGAGCAGTTCTTC
TRBJ1-1,.,.,TRBV5-1,CASSPNQQGGTEAFF,TGCGCCAGCAGCCCAAACCAACAGGGCGGCACTGAAGCTTTCTTT
TRBJ2-2,TRBD2,.,TRBV20-1,CSASGGGDYTGELFF,TGCAGTGCTTCTGGGGGGGGGGATTACACCGGGGAGCTGTTTTTT
TRBJ1-1,.,.,TRBV20-1,CSANVDRNTEAFF,TGCAGTGCAAACGTAGACAGGAACACTGAAGCTTTCTTT
TRBJ1-4,.,few,TRBV20-1,CSARDEGLMREKLFF,TGCAGTGCTAGAGATGAAGGCCTCATGCGGGAAAAACTGTTTTTT